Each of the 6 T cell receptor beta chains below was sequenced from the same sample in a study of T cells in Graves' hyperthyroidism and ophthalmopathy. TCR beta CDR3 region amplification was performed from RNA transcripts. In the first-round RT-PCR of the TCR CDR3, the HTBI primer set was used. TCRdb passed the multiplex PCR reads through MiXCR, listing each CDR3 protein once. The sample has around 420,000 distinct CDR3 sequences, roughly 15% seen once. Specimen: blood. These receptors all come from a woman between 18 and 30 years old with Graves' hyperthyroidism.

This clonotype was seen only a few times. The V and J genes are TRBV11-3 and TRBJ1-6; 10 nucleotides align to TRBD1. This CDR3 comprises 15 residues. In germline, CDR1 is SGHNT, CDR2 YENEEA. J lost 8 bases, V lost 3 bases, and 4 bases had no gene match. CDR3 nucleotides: TGTGCCAGCAGCTTCCGGGACAGGGGATATTCACCCCTCCACTTT. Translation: CASSFRDRGYSPLHF.

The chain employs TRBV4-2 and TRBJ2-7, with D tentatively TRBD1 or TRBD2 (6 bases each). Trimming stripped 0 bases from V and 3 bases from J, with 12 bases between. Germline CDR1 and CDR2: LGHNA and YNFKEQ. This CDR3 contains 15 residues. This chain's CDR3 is CASSQDYEGGYEQYF. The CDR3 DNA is TGTGCCAGCAGCCAAGATTACGAGGGGGGCTACGAGCAGTACTTC.

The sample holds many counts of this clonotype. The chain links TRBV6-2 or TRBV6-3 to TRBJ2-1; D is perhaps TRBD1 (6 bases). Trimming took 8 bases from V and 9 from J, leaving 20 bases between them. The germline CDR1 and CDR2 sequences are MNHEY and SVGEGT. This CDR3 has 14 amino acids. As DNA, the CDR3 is TGTGCCAGCCGCCGGCCCCGAGGGGGACCTGAGCAGTTCTTC. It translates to CASRRPRGGPEQFF.

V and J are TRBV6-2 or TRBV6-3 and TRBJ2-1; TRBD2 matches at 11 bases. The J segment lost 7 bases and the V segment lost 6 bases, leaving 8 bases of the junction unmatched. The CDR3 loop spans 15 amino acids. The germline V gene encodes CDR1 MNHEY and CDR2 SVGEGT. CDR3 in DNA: TGTGCCAGCAGCCCTGGACTAGCGGGTTTTAATGAGCAGTTCTTC. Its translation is CASSPGLAGFNEQFF.

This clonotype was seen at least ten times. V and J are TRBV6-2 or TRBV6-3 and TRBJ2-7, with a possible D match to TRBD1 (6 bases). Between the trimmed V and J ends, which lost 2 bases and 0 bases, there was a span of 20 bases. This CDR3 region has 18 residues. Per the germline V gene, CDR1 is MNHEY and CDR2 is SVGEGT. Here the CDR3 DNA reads TGTGCCAGCAGTTACAAACAGGGCCGGCTTTTAAGCTCCTACGAGCAGTACTTC. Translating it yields CASSYKQGRLLSSYEQYF.

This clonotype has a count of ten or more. CDR3 protein: CASSYSSQGRNNEQYF. The DNA for the CDR3 is TGTGCCAGCAGTTACTCGAGCCAGGGGCGCAACAACGAGCAGTACTTC. The chain is built from TRBV6-6 and TRBJ2-7; weak D call: TRBD1 (6 bases). Germline V gives CDR1 MNHNY, CDR2 SVGAGI (reference sequence). V was trimmed by 0 bases and J by 5 bases, leaving 17 bases between them. The CDR3 has 16 residues.